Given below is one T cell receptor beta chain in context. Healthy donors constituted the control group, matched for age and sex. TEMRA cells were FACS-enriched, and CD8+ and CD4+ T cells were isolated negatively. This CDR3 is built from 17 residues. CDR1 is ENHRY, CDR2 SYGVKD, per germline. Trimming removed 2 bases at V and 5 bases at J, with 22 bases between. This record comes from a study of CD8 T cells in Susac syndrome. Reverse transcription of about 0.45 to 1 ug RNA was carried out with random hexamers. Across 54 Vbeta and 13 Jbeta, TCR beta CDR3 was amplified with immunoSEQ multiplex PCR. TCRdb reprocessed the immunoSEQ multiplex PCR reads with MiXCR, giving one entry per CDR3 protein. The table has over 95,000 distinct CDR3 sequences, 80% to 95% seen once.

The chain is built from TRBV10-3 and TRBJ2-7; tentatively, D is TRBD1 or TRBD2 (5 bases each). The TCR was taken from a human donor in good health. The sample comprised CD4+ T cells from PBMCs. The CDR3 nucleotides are TGTGCCATCAGTGAGCCGACCCGAGGGACCGAGACCCACGAGCAGTACTTC. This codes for CAISEPTRGTETHEQYF.